This paragraph covers one TCR beta chain sequence. The antigen this receptor binds is unknown. Relative to the germline gene, one junction end is altered; a read error may explain this. The CDR3 contains 13 residues, cysteine and phenylalanine counted. The sequence is cut down to CDR3 DNA, 39 bases in frame from base 1. The germline V gene (reference sequence) specifies LGHDT as CDR1 and YNNKEL as CDR2. Genomic DNA served as template for TCR beta VDJ combination and CDR3 sequence profiling. TCR repertoire sequencing was run on an Illumina HiSeq 2000. The authors processed their data as follows. Repertoire assessment relied on Simpson's diversity index, CDR3 size and DJ length profiles, and TRBV/TRBJ rearrangement plots. The most abundant DNA sequence in the deep sequencing data was defined as the immunodominant clone. CDR3 amino acid sequences were screened for sharing across subjects and were compared with published repertoires and the VDJdb database. TCRdb's own reprocessing of the public reads used fastp at Q25 and MiXCR and kept productive beta chains. Rows are combined by CDR3 protein, so each entry shows the most common genes and DNA. TCRdb, rather than the study authors, made the V and J calls. The sample includes about 180,000 distinct CDR3 sequences, with approximately 48% observed a single time. Roughly 13% of the sample is held by the ten biggest clonotypes.

These data come from a study of CD8+CD57+ T cells in acquired aplastic anemia (dated by TCRdb to the late 2010s). For the study in its entirety: Extracted DNA from sorted CD4+ and CD8+ cells averaged 3.2 ug, ranging from roughly 0.19 to 27.4 ug. A CD8+CD57+ expansion meant a frequency higher than the mean frequency seen in healthy subjects. Broader findings and caveats from the paper: CD8+ Simpson's diversity did not differ significantly between patients and healthy controls (P=0.060). Roughly 30 CD8+ CDR3 sequences were found to be shared between patients and controls, but these sequences appeared to be highly expressed in patients and within the immunodominant clones of the patients.

Patients chosen for sequencing had shown expansion of CD8+CD57+ cells by flow cytometry. All patients had severe acquired aplastic anemia diagnosed by International Study of Aplastic Anemia and Agranulocytosis and Camitta criteria. At the time blood was sampled, none of the patients had received any therapy. The study deep-sequenced TCR repertoires of sorted CD4+ and CD8+ blood T cells from severe aplastic anemia patients and healthy subjects. In the USA, patient enrollment took place under clinicaltrials.gov protocols 00001620, 01623167, 00001397, 00071045, 00081523 and 00961064. Ficoll-Paque density gradient centrifugation was used to isolate peripheral blood mononuclear cells. Before DNA extraction, CD4+ and CD8+ T cells were sorted with FACS or magnetic beads.

This TCR was recovered from a human donor with aplastic anemia. Sequenced material: sorted CD4+, CD8+, or CD8+CD57+ T cells (not recorded which) from PBMCs. The V gene is TRBV3-1 and the J gene is TRBJ2-7; a confident D gene designation cannot be given. The DNA sequence reads TGCGCCAGCAACCAAGAGAACGGTTACGAGCAGTACTTC. It translates to CASNQENGYEQYF.